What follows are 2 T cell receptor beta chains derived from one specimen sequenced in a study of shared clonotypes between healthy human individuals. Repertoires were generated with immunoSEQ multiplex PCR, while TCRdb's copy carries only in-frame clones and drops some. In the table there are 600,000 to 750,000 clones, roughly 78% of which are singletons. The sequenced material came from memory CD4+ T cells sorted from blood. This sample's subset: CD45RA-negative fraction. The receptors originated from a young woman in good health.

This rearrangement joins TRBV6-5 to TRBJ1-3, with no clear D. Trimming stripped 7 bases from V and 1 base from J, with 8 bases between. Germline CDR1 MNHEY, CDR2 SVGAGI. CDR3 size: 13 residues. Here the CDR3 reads CASTRASGNTIYF. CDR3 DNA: TGTGCCAGCACAAGGGCTTCTGGAAACACCATATATTTT.

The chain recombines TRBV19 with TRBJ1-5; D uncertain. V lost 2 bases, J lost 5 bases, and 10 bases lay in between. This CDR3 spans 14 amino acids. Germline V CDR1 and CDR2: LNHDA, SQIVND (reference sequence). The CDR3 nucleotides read TGTGCCAGTAGTATACTTTCGAGGGATCAGCCCCAGCATTTT. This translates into CASSILSRDQPQHF. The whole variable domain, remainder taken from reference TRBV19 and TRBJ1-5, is DGGITQSPKYLFRKEGQNVTLSCEQNLNHDAMYWYRQDPGQGLRLIYYSQIVNDFQKGDIAEGYSVSREKKESFPLTVTSAQKNPTAFYLCASSILSRDQPQHFGDGTRLSIL.